A selection of T cell receptor beta chains follows, all from one sample in a study of T cell repertoires in cytomegalovirus infection. TCRdb used MiXCR to reprocess the reads, holding one entry per CDR3 protein. The sample contains a few hundred thousand distinct CDR3 sequences, 8% to 9.5% of which appear only once. The sequencing input was PBMCs. The receptors stem from a human donor in good health (CMV status not recorded). Some clones in this sample may be carry-over from other donors' samples. Each CDR3 is given with its conserved first and last residue. Fields, in order: J gene, V gene, D gene, clone size, CDR3 DNA, CDR3 protein. The D gene is left open where the match is weak. Size values are once, few and many counts, or a class for expanded clones, and some rows have none.

J gene: TRBJ1-5
V gene: TRBV7-2
D gene: NA
clone size: many
CDR3 DNA: TGTGCCAGCAGCTCGCCGACGGAGAGGAGCAATCAGCCCCAGCATTTT
CDR3 protein: CASSSPTERSNQPQHF

J gene: TRBJ1-2
V gene: TRBV7-2
D gene: NA
clone size: many
CDR3 DNA: TGTGCCAGCAGCTTAGGGGGGGGGGCGAGAGTCTATGGCTACACCTTC
CDR3 protein: CASSLGGGARVYGYTF

J gene: TRBJ2-7
V gene: TRBV7-2
D gene: TRBD2
clone size: many
CDR3 DNA: TGTGCCAGCAGCTTAGCAGGCGGGAGGGCCGAGAACGAGCAGTACTTC
CDR3 protein: CASSLAGGRAENEQYF

J gene: TRBJ1-2
V gene: TRBV19
D gene: NA
clone size: few
CDR3 DNA: TGTGCCAGTAGCGGTGTATGGCCGGACGGGAGCTATGGCTACACCTTC
CDR3 protein: CASSGVWPDGSYGYTF

J gene: TRBJ1-5
V gene: TRBV6-1
D gene: TRBD1
clone size: few
CDR3 DNA: TGTGCCAGCTACGGACAGGGATATGACCAGCCCCAGCATTTT
CDR3 protein: CASYGQGYDQPQHF

J gene: TRBJ2-5
V gene: TRBV29-1
D gene: NA
clone size: many
CDR3 DNA: TGCAGCGTGACCGGGCCCACAATAGAGACCCAGTACTTC
CDR3 protein: CSVTGPTIETQYF

J gene: TRBJ2-4
V gene: TRBV6-2/TRBV6-3
D gene: TRBD2
clone size: few
CDR3 DNA: TGTGCCAGCAGCCCACCCGGGACTAGTATTCAGTACTTC
CDR3 protein: CASSPPGTSIQYF

J gene: TRBJ2-3
V gene: TRBV12-3/TRBV12-4
D gene: NA
clone size: NA
CDR3 DNA: TGTGCCAGCAGCTCCACTAGGTGGGCGGCAGATACGCAGTATTTT
CDR3 protein: CASSSTRWAADTQYF

J gene: TRBJ1-1
V gene: TRBV27
D gene: NA
clone size: many
CDR3 DNA: TGTGCCAGCAGTTTTCGGGATTCCCTCGGAAACACTGAAGCTTTCTTT
CDR3 protein: CASSFRDSLGNTEAFF

J gene: TRBJ2-7
V gene: TRBV7-9
D gene: NA
clone size: NA
CDR3 DNA: TGTGCCAGCAGCTTAGACTCTGGACTTGACTACGAGCAGTACTTC
CDR3 protein: CASSLDSGLDYEQYF

J gene: TRBJ2-1
V gene: TRBV25-1
D gene: NA
clone size: NA
CDR3 DNA: TGTGCCAGCAGTGAATGGTCGACTTACAATGAGCAGTTCTTC
CDR3 protein: CASSEWSTYNEQFF

J gene: TRBJ1-3
V gene: TRBV4-2
D gene: NA
clone size: many
CDR3 DNA: TGTGCCAGCAGCCAGGGGCGACTCACAGGAGCTGGAAACACCATATATTTT
CDR3 protein: CASSQGRLTGAGNTIYF

J gene: TRBJ2-3
V gene: TRBV5-4
D gene: NA
clone size: few
CDR3 DNA: TGTGCCAGCAGCTTGGAACCTCAGGATACGCAGTATTTT
CDR3 protein: CASSLEPQDTQYF

J gene: TRBJ2-7
V gene: TRBV5-4
D gene: NA
clone size: many
CDR3 DNA: TGTGCCAGCAGCTCTCAAATTTCGGACGAGCAGTACTTC
CDR3 protein: CASSSQISDEQYF

J gene: TRBJ1-2
V gene: TRBV12-3/TRBV12-4
D gene: TRBD1
clone size: many
CDR3 DNA: TGTGCCAGCAGACAAAACAGGGGGCATAACTACACCTTC
CDR3 protein: CASRQNRGHNYTF

J gene: TRBJ2-2
V gene: TRBV12-3/TRBV12-4
D gene: NA
clone size: few
CDR3 DNA: TGTGCCAGCAGCCGAACACGCTGGGTGAGGGTGTCGGCTATCGCCGGGGAGCTGTTTTTT
CDR3 protein: CASSRTRWVRVSAIAGELFF

J gene: TRBJ1-2
V gene: TRBV7-2
D gene: NA
clone size: NA
CDR3 DNA: TGTGCCAGCAGCTTAAGACTTACGGATAACTATGGCTACACCTTC
CDR3 protein: CASSLRLTDNYGYTF

J gene: TRBJ2-1
V gene: TRBV13
D gene: NA
clone size: NA
CDR3 DNA: TGTGCCAGCAGCCTCCAGGGGGGGGGCAAGAATGAGCAGTTCTTC
CDR3 protein: CASSLQGGGKNEQFF